This paragraph covers one T cell receptor (beta chain) sequence. Its antigen is undetermined. Other nucleotide sequences from this sample produce the same CDR3. Between the trimmed V and J ends, which lost 6 bases and 3 bases, there was a span of 12 bases. This CDR3 spans 13 amino acids. Germline V CDR1 and CDR2: SGHAT, FQNNGV. This sample stems from a study of shared clonotypes between healthy human individuals. General study results and limits: Generally, naive subsets came out with larger estimated richness than memory subsets.

Naivety among CD8 cells was defined by CD45RO negativity and positive CCR7 selection, thereby excluding terminally differentiated effector memory CD45RA+ cells. Profiling relied on immunoSEQ multiplex PCR, and the TCRdb table lists in-frame clones only, not all of them. Of just over 2,000,000 clones in the sample, about 95% were seen once. The receptor's source is a man aged 18 to 29 in good health. The chain uses TRBV11-2 and TRBJ2-7, with D possibly matching TRBD2 (6 bases). The sequencing sample was made of naive CD8+ T cells sorted from blood. CDR3 residues: CASSLGLGYEQYF. As DNA, the CDR3 is TGTGCCAGCAGTTTGGGACTCGGCTACGAGCAGTACTTC.